This passage covers 25 T cell receptor beta chains from one sample sequenced in a study of early T cells in non-severe SARS-CoV-2 infection. TCRdb processed the 5' RACE reads anew with MiXCR; each CDR3 protein has one entry. Here the sample spans around 99,000 distinct CDR3 sequences, roughly 15% being singletons. The starting material was whole blood, obtained at baseline. The receptors come from an adult who was a healthcare worker with PCR-confirmed SARS-CoV-2 infection or an uninfected control (not recorded which).

This clonotype showed up many times. The chain has TRBV4-3 and TRBJ2-1; no clear D. V was cut by 0 bases and J by 10 bases, with 13 bases left in between. Germline CDR1 is LGHNA and CDR2 is YSLEER. The CDR3 consists of 14 residues. In nucleotides, the CDR3 is TGCGCCAGCAGCCAAGACCCGTGGGTCAAAGAGCAGTTCTTC. It is translated as CASSQDPWVKEQFF.

The chain combines TRBV5-1 with TRBJ2-5; D possibly corresponds to TRBD1 (6 bases). Germline loops: CDR1 SGHRS, CDR2 YFSETQ. Trimming removed 5 bases at V and 5 bases at J, with 13 bases between. This CDR3 has 13 residues. The DNA for the CDR3 is TGCGCCAGCAGGGAACAGGGATTGGAGACCCAGTACTTC. Its protein is CASREQGLETQYF. Complete variable domain (other parts from reference TRBV5-1 and TRBJ2-5): KAGVTQTPRYLIKTRGQQVTLSCSPISGHRSVSWYQQTPGQGLQFLFEYFSETQRNKGNFPGRFSGRQFSNSRSEMNVSTLELGDSALYLCASREQGLETQYFGPGTRLLVL.

This chain joins TRBV15 and TRBJ1-3, with D uncertain. V was clipped by 2 bases and J by 3 bases, with 11 bases between them. The CDR3 runs 15 residues. Germline V lookup: CDR1 LNHNV, CDR2 YYDKDF (reference sequence). The CDR3 here is CATSRPLSSGNTIYF. CDR3 bases: TGTGCCACCAGCAGACCATTATCAAGTGGAAACACCATATATTTT.

The chain has TRBV12-3 or TRBV12-4 and TRBJ1-4; possibly TRBD1 for D (5 bases). The CDR3 is made up of 14 amino acids. With 2 bases removed from V and 8 bases from J, the gap between germline ends came to 12 bases. CDR3 sequence reads: CASSLSGIREKLFF. The CDR3 nucleotides read TGTGCCAGCAGTTTATCAGGGATTAGGGAAAAACTGTTTTTT.

The gene calls are TRBV2 and TRBJ2-7; D ambiguous. CDR1 and CDR2 (germline): SNHLY, FYNNEI. The CDR3 totals 10 residues. V gave up 5 bases and J gave up 3 bases, with 2 bases separating them. CDR3 in DNA: TGTGCCAGCAGTATCTACGAGCAGTACTTC. Residues: CASSIYEQYF. The variable domain in full, with the rest retrieved from reference TRBV2 and TRBJ2-7, is EPEVTQTPSHQVTQMGQEVILRCVPISNHLYFYWYRQILGQKVEFLVSFYNNEISEKSEIFDDQFSVERPDGSNFTLKIRSTKLEDSAMYFCASSIYEQYFGPGTRLTVT.

This clonotype was detected a few times. The chain carries TRBV28 and TRBJ2-5, with D hard to call. V was shortened by 2 bases and J by 1 base, with 8 bases between the two germline ends. Germline V gene data show CDR1 as MDHEN and CDR2 as SYDVKM. The CDR3 totals 14 residues. CDR3 sequence reads: CASSLAMPQETQYF. In nucleotides, the CDR3 is TGTGCCAGCAGTTTAGCGATGCCCCAAGAGACCCAGTACTTC.

The sample holds a few counts of this clonotype. The chain has TRBV20-1 and TRBJ2-3; no firm D call. This CDR3 has 14 amino acids. Germline CDR1 reads DFQATT; CDR2 reads SNEGSKA (reference sequence). The V and J ends lost 3 bases and 4 bases respectively, with 14 bases between them. CDR3 DNA: TGCAGTGCTAGCATTGGGCAGTTAGCAGATACGCAGTATTTT. Its protein product is CSASIGQLADTQYF.

The chain is built from TRBV6-5 and TRBJ2-3; D is uncertain. V lost 2 bases, J lost 6 bases, and 9 bases lay in between. The germline gives CDR1 MNHEY, CDR2 SVGAGI. The CDR3 has 13 residues. The CDR3 sequence: CASSYRQPDTQYF. CDR3 nucleotide sequence: TGTGCCAGCAGTTACCGACAACCCGATACGCAGTATTTT.

The chain uses TRBV9 and TRBJ2-3; D assignment may be TRBD1 or TRBD2 (5 bases each). The CDR3 covers 18 residues. Germline V gene data show CDR1 as SGDLS and CDR2 as YYNGEE. V dropped 3 bases and J dropped 6 bases, with 26 bases sitting between them. The CDR3 reads CASSEAEPLGRGGDTQYF. CDR3 nucleotides: TGTGCCAGCAGCGAGGCGGAACCTCTAGGCCGGGGCGGTGATACGCAGTATTTT.

The table lists this clonotype with a count of one. V gene TRBV20-1 combines with J gene TRBJ2-1, with 10 bases that match TRBD2. The V segment lost 5 bases and the J segment 4 bases; nucleotides outside the gene matches: 5. The germline V gene encodes CDR1 DFQATT and CDR2 SNEGSKA (reference sequence). CDR3 length: 14 amino acids. Here the CDR3 reads CSASGTSAYNEQFF. Written as DNA, the CDR3 is TGCAGTGCTTCAGGGACTAGCGCATACAATGAGCAGTTCTTC.

This clonotype occurred a few times. The chain employs TRBV6-6 and TRBJ2-7, with TRBD2 matching over 10 bases. CDR3 length: 15 residues. J gave up 3 bases and V 7 bases, and 9 bases lay outside the gene matches. Per the germline V gene, CDR1 is MNHNY and CDR2 is SVGAGI (reference sequence). In DNA form, the CDR3 reads TGTGCCAGCACCCAAGGACTAGCGGAGCTCTACGAGCAGTACTTC. It specifies CASTQGLAELYEQYF.

This clonotype is medium-sized within its sample. The rearrangement joins TRBV20-1 to TRBJ2-3, with D possibly being TRBD2 (5 bases). V was trimmed by 6 bases and J by 3 bases, leaving 10 bases between them. The germline gives CDR1 DFQATT, CDR2 SNEGSKA (reference sequence). This CDR3 is 12 amino acids long. DNA of the CDR3: TGCAGTGCAAGACGAGGGACAGATACGCAGTATTTT. Its translation is CSARRGTDTQYF.

A word on this clonotype: Its ends do not fully match the called genes, so a read error is possible. CDR3 sequence: CTARKQGAGELFF. As DNA, the CDR3 is TGCACTGCTAGAAAGCAAGGGGCCGGGGAGCTGTTTTTT. This chain links TRBV20-1 with TRBJ2-2, with D tentatively TRBD1 (5 bases). Per the germline V gene, CDR1 is DFQATT and CDR2 is SNEGSKA (reference sequence). This CDR3 comprises 13 residues.

This chain links TRBV19 with TRBJ2-5; 7 bases map to TRBD2. CDR1 and CDR2 (germline): LNHDA, SQIVND (reference sequence). The CDR3 consists of 14 residues. V shed 3 bases, J shed 7 bases, and the junction held 8 bases outside the gene matches. CDR3 coding DNA: TGTGCCAGTAGTATTCTGGCGGGAGATGGGACCCAGTACTTC. It specifies CASSILAGDGTQYF.

This clonotype came up a few times. The V call is TRBV28, the J call TRBJ1-2; no clear D. Between the trimmed V and J ends, which lost 5 bases and 5 bases, there was a span of 9 bases. This CDR3 contains 12 residues. Germline V gives CDR1 MDHEN, CDR2 SYDVKM. The CDR3 DNA follows: TGTGCCAGCAGTCCCGGGATTTATGGCTACACCTTC. Its translation: CASSPGIYGYTF.

The chain recombines TRBV28 with TRBJ2-7; 10 bases map to TRBD2. The CDR3 totals 14 residues. Trimming cost V 7 bases and J 0 bases; bases outside gene matches: 3. The germline gives CDR1 MDHEN, CDR2 SYDVKM. CDR3 region: CASIGLAASYEQYF. CDR3 nucleotides: TGTGCCAGCATAGGACTAGCGGCCTCCTACGAGCAGTACTTC.

This clonotype has ten or more counts. The rearrangement joins TRBV25-1 to TRBJ1-2, with 7 bases identical to TRBD1. Germline V gives CDR1 MGHDK, CDR2 SYGVNS. This CDR3 has 15 amino acids. V lost 1 base, J lost 3 bases, and 5 bases stayed unmatched. CDR3 coding DNA: TGTGCCAGCAGTGAATCCCCGACAGGGTACTATGGCTACACCTTC. Amino acid sequence: CASSESPTGYYGYTF.

The chain couples TRBV6-2 or TRBV6-3 to TRBJ2-7; D might be TRBD2 (6 bases). V lost 4 bases and J lost 6, with 16 bases in between. Per the germline V gene, CDR1 is MNHEY and CDR2 is SVGEGT. The CDR3 loop spans 14 amino acids. CDR3 sequence reads: CASSSHPGEVEQYF. DNA of the CDR3: TGTGCCAGCAGTTCCCATCCTGGGGAGGTCGAGCAGTACTTC.

This clonotype was picked up a small number of times. The rearrangement links TRBV7-2 to TRBJ2-3; 8 nucleotides align to TRBD2. V dropped 2 bases and J dropped 1; count of bases not matched to a gene: 11. The CDR3 loop spans 18 amino acids. CDR1 and CDR2 from the germline V gene are SGHTA and FQGNSA. CDR3 DNA: TGTGCCAGCAGCTTACTGGCTAGCGGGTATTTCGGCACAGATACGCAGTATTTT. Its translation is CASSLLASGYFGTDTQYF.

This chain connects TRBV7-8 to TRBJ1-1; 12 bases map to TRBD1. The CDR3 covers 16 residues. Looked up from germline, CDR1 is SGHVS and CDR2 is FQNEAQ. V lost 4 bases to trimming and J lost 4 bases; unmatched junction nucleotides: 7. The CDR3 DNA is TGTGCCAGCAGCTACCCGGGACAGGGGGCGCGCACTGAAGCTTTCTTT. It encodes CASSYPGQGARTEAFF.

This clonotype has at least ten counts. The chain couples TRBV18 to TRBJ2-2; 10 bases match TRBD1. Germline V gives CDR1 KGHSH, CDR2 LQKENI. V dropped 0 bases and J dropped 5; count of bases not matched to a gene: 3. The CDR3 sequence is 16 residues long. The CDR3 nucleotides are TGTGCCAGCTCACCACCTGGACAGGGGGTGACCGGGGAGCTGTTTTTT. As protein: CASSPPGQGVTGELFF.

CDR3 residues: CASSQGQGSGSNQPQHF. Written as DNA, the CDR3 is TGTGCCTCCTCGCAGGGACAGGGGAGTGGTAGCAATCAGCCCCAGCATTTT. The chain has TRBV10-3 and TRBJ1-5, with 10 bases aligning to TRBD1. This CDR3 is built from 17 residues. Trimming removed 11 bases from V and 0 bases from J; junction bases left unmatched: 13. Germline lookup yields CDR1 ENHRY and CDR2 SYGVKD.

This clonotype has just a few counts. V gene TRBV20-1 combines with J gene TRBJ2-2, with 7 bases matching TRBD2. CDR1 is DFQATT and CDR2 is SNEGSKA in the germline V gene (reference sequence). The CDR3 loop spans 14 amino acids. Germline trimming cut 3 bases from V and 4 bases from J; bases unmatched to any gene: 5. The CDR3 nucleotides are TGCAGTGCTAGGAACCCTAGCGGCACCGGGGAGCTGTTTTTT. It yields the protein CSARNPSGTGELFF.

This chain joins TRBV5-1 and TRBJ2-7; the D is unclear. Germline V CDR1 and CDR2: SGHRS, YFSETQ. The CDR3 is 15 amino acids. The V end was cut by 4 bases, the J end by 2 bases, with 16 bases between. The CDR3 sequence is CASSQQPTGPYEQYF. CDR3 DNA sequence: TGCGCCAGCAGCCAACAACCGACTGGGCCCTACGAGCAGTACTTC.

This rearrangement joins TRBV14 to TRBJ2-3, with D unresolved. Germline CDR1 SGHDN, CDR2 FVKESK. This CDR3 is 14 amino acids long. V was clipped by 2 bases and J by 4 bases, with 10 bases between them. DNA of the CDR3: TGTGCCAGCAGCCAAATGAAGAGCCCAGATACGCAGTATTTT. This encodes CASSQMKSPDTQYF.